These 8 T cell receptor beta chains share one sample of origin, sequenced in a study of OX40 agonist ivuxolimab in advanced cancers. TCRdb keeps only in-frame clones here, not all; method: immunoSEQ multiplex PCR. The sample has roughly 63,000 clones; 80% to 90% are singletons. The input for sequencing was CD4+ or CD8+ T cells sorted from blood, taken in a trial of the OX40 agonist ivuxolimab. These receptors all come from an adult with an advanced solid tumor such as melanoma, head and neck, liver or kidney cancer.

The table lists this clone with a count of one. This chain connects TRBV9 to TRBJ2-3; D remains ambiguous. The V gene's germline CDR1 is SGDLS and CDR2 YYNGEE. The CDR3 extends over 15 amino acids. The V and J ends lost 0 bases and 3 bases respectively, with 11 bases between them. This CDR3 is CASSVAIGNTDTQYF. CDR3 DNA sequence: TGTGCCAGCAGCGTAGCTATAGGAAATACAGATACGCAGTATTTT. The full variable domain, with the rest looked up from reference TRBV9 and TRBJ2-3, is DSGVTQTPKHLITATGQRVTLRCSPRSGDLSVYWYQQSLDQGLQFLIQYYNGEERAKGNILERFSAQQFPDLHSELNLSSLELGDSALYFCASSVAIGNTDTQYFGPGTRLTVL.

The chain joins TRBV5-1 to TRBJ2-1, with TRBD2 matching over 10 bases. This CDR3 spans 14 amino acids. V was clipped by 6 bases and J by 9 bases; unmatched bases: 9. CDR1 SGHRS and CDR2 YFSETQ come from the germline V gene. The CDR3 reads CASKSLAGDGEQFF. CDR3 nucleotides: TGCGCCAGCAAATCCCTAGCGGGGGACGGTGAGCAGTTCTTC. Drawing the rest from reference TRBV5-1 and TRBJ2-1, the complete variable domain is KAGVTQTPRYLIKTRGQQVTLSCSPISGHRSVSWYQQTPGQGLQFLFEYFSETQRNKGNFPGRFSGRQFSNSRSEMNVSTLELGDSALYLCASKSLAGDGEQFFGPGTRLTVL.

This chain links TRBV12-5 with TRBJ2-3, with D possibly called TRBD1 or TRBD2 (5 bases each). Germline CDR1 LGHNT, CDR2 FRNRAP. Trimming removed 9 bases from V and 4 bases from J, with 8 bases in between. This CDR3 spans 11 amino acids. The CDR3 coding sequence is TGTGCTAGCGGGACCGCAGATACGCAGTATTTT. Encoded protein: CASGTADTQYF. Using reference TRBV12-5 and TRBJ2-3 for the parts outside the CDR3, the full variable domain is DARVTQTPRHKVTEMGQEVTMRCQPILGHNTVFWYRQTMMQGLELLAYFRNRAPLDDSGMPKDRFSAEMPDATLATLKIQPSEPRDSAVYFCASGTADTQYFGPGTRLTVL.

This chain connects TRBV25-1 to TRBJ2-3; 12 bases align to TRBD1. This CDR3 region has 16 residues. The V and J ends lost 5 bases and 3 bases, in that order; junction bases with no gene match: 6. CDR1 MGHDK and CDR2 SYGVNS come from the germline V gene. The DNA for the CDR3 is TGTGCCAGCAGTCGAGGGACAGGGGGCATGACAGATACGCAGTATTTT. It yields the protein CASSRGTGGMTDTQYF.

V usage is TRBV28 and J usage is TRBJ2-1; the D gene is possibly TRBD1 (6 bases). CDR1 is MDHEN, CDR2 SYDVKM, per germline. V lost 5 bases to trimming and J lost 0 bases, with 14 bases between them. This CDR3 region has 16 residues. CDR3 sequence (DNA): TGTGCCAGCAGTCGGGACACTCGCCTCTCCTACAATGAGCAGTTCTTC. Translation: CASSRDTRLSYNEQFF.

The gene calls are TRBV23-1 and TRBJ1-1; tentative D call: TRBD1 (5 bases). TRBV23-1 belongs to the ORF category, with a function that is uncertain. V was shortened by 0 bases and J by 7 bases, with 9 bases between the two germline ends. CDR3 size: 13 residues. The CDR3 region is CASSQSLGVEAFF. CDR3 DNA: TGCGCCAGCAGTCAATCGTTGGGGGTTGAAGCTTTCTTT.

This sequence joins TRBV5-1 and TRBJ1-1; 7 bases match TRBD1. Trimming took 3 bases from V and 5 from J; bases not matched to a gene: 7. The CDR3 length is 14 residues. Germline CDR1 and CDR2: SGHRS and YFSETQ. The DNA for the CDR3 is TGCGCCAGCAGCTGGGGGGACAGAAGGACTGAAGCTTTCTTT. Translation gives CASSWGDRRTEAFF.

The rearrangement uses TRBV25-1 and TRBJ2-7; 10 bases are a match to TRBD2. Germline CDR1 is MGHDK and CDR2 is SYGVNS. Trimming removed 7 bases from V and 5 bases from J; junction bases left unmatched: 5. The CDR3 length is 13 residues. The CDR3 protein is CASMLAGENEQYF. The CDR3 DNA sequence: TGTGCCAGCATGCTAGCGGGAGAAAACGAGCAGTACTTC.